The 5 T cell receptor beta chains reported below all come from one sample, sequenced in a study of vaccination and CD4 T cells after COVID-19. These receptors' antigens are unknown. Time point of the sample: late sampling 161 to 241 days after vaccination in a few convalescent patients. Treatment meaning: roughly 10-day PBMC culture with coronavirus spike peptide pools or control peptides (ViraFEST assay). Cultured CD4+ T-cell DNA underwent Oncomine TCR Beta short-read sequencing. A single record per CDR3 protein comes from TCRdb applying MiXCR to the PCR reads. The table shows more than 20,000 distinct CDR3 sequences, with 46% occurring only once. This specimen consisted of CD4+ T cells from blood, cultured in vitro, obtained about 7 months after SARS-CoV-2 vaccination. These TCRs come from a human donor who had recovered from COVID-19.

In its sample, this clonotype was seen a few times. CDR3 sequence reads: CSARRGNSPLHF. Written as DNA, the CDR3 is TGCAGTGCTAGACGGGGCAATTCACCCCTCCACTTT. V is TRBV20-1 and J is TRBJ1-6; D perhaps matches TRBD1 (5 bases). The CDR3 is 12 residues long. The V end lost 2 bases, the J end lost 7 bases, and 6 bases lay between the germline ends. Germline CDR1 and CDR2: DFQATT and SNEGSKA (reference sequence).

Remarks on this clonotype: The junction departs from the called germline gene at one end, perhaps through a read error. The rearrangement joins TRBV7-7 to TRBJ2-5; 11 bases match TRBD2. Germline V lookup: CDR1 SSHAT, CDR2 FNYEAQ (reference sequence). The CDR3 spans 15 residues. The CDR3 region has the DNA TGTGCTAGCAGCTTACTAGCGGGAGACGTGGAGACCCAGTACTTC. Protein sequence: CASSLLAGDVETQYF. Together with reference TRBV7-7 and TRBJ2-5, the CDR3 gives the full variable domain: GAGVSQSPRYKVTKRGQDVTLRCDPISSHATLYWYQQALGQGPEFLTYFNYEAQPDKSGLPSDRFSAERPEGSISTLTIQRTEQRDSAMYRCASSLLAGDVETQYFGPGTRLLVL.

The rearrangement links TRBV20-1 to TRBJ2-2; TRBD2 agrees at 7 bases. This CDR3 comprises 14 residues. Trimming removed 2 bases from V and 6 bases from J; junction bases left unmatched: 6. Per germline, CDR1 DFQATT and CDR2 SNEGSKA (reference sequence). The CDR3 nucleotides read TGCAGTGCTAGAAGGCGGGAGCGGGCCGGGGAGCTGTTTTTT. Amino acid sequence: CSARRRERAGELFF.

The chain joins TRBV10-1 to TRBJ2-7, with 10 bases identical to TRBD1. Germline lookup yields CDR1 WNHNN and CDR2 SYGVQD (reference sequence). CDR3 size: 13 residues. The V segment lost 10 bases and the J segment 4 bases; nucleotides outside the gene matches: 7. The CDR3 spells CAIPGQGPYEQYF. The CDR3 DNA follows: TGCGCCATCCCGGGACAGGGGCCTTACGAGCAGTACTTC.

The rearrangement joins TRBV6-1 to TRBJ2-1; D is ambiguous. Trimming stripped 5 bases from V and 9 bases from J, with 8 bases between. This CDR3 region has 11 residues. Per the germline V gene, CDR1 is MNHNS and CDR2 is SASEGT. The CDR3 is CASSRVSEQFF. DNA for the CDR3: TGTGCCAGCAGTAGGGTCAGTGAGCAGTTCTTC.